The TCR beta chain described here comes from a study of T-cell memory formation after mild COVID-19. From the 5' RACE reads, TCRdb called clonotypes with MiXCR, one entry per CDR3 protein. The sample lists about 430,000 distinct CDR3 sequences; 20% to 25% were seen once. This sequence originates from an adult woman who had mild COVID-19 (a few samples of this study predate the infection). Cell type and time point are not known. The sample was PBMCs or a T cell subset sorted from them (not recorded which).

CDR3 region: CASSEGTGTNIQYF. CDR3 DNA sequence: TGTGCCAGCAGCGAAGGGACAGGAACAAACATTCAGTACTTC. The V call is TRBV5-5, the J call TRBJ2-4; TRBD1 agrees at 8 bases. CDR1 and CDR2 from the germline V gene are SGHKS and YYEKEE (reference sequence). This CDR3 region has 14 residues. Trimming at V came to 4 bases and at J to 6 bases, leaving 6 bases not matched to a gene.